The TCR beta chain described here comes from a study of blood T cell repertoires in COVID-19. The germline gives CDR1 SGHRS, CDR2 YFSETQ. Trimming shortened V by 0 bases and J by 1 base, and 10 bases separated the two germline ends. The CDR3 is made up of 16 amino acids. Sequencing was performed with immunoSEQ multiplex PCR; in TCRdb, only in-frame clones are kept and a portion is missing. The sample holds about 300,000 clones, 88% seen once. The table lists this clone with a few counts. The sample taken for sequencing was peripheral blood. This chain uses TRBV5-1 with TRBJ2-2; perhaps TRBD2 as D (5 bases). The TCR originated in a woman aged 30 to 39 who had recovered from COVID-19. CDR3 sequence (DNA): TGCGCCAGCAGCTTGGTGCACGGGGAGAACACCGGGGAGCTGTTTTTT. Its protein is CASSLVHGENTGELFF.